Presented here are 14 T cell receptor beta chains from one specimen sequenced in a study of CD8 T cells in Susac syndrome. The RNA, about 0.5 to 1 ug, was put through reverse transcription using random hexamers. TCRdb processed the immunoSEQ multiplex PCR reads anew with MiXCR; each CDR3 protein has one entry. Among approximately 300,000 distinct CDR3 sequences, roughly 85% were seen once, and the ten largest hold approximately 0.2%. Sequenced material: CD8+ T cells from PBMCs. The receptors here all came from a human donor with multiple sclerosis.

V and J are TRBV7-9 and TRBJ2-1, with D tentatively TRBD2 (6 bases). Germline values: CDR1 SEHNR, CDR2 FQNEAQ (reference sequence). The length of the CDR3 is 15 residues. Trimming removed 1 base from V and 6 bases from J, with 13 bases in between. Here the CDR3 reads CASSLEQGGINEQFF. The CDR3 DNA reads TGTGCCAGCAGCTTAGAGCAGGGAGGAATCAATGAGCAGTTCTTC.

The chain links TRBV5-4 to TRBJ2-7, with D perhaps assigned TRBD1 or TRBD2 (5 bases each). The CDR3 covers 15 residues. Trimming shortened V by 2 bases and J by 4 bases, and 16 bases separated the two germline ends. Germline V gives CDR1 SGHNT, CDR2 YYREEE (reference sequence). This CDR3 is CASSFRGAVIYEQYF. The DNA of the CDR3 is TGTGCCAGCAGCTTCCGAGGGGCGGTTATTTACGAGCAGTACTTC.

Only a few counts were recorded for this clonotype. The J gene is TRBJ2-7, the V gene TRBV7-6; D remains ambiguous. Germline lookup yields CDR1 SGHVS and CDR2 FNYEAQ. The CDR3 is 14 amino acids. V shed 2 bases and J shed 3 bases, with 11 bases lying between them. CDR3 in DNA: TGTGCCAGCAGCTTAAATACCGGCGGCTACGAGCAGTACTTC. It is translated as CASSLNTGGYEQYF. The full variable domain, its missing parts supplied by reference TRBV7-6 and TRBJ2-7, is GAGVSQSPRYKVTKRGQDVALRCDPISGHVSLYWYRQALGQGPEFLTYFNYEAQQDKSGLPNDRFSAERPEGSISTLTIQRTEQRDSAMYRCASSLNTGGYEQYFGPGTRLTVT.

This clonotype is a singleton in its sample. The chain couples TRBV20-1 to TRBJ2-7, with 12 positions matching TRBD1. The CDR3 spans 14 residues. Trimming took 6 bases from V and 7 from J; bases not matched to a gene: 10. The germline gives CDR1 DFQATT, CDR2 SNEGSKA (reference sequence). The CDR3, as DNA: TGCAGTGCCGTACCGGGACAGGGGGCCTGGGAGCAGTACTTC. The encoded protein is CSAVPGQGAWEQYF.

The V gene is TRBV3-1, the J gene TRBJ2-5; 12 positions agree with TRBD2. The CDR3 has 20 amino acids. Unmatched junction bases numbered 11, after V lost 0 bases and J lost 0 bases. The germline CDR1 and CDR2 sequences are LGHDT and YNNKEL (reference sequence). This CDR3 is CASSQESILAGGQYQETQYF. The CDR3 nucleotides are TGTGCCAGCAGCCAAGAATCCATTCTAGCGGGAGGGCAGTACCAAGAGACCCAGTACTTC.

The CDR3 loop is CASSILARGADTQYF. The CDR3 DNA follows: TGTGCCAGTAGTATCTTAGCCAGGGGGGCAGATACGCAGTATTTT. The V call is TRBV19, the J call TRBJ2-3; a weak D match, TRBD1 (7 bases). Germline-derived CDR1 and CDR2 are LNHDA and SQIVND (reference sequence). CDR3 length: 15 residues. V was clipped by 3 bases and J by 4 bases, with 14 bases between them.

V and J are TRBV27 and TRBJ2-2; D unclear. The length of the CDR3 is 13 residues. Per the germline V gene, CDR1 is MNHEY and CDR2 is SMNVEV (reference sequence). V dropped 4 bases and J dropped 6 bases, with 9 bases sitting between them. The CDR3 loop reads CASSYHNAGELFF. The CDR3 bases are TGTGCCAGCAGTTATCACAACGCCGGGGAGCTGTTTTTT.

This chain uses TRBV29-1 with TRBJ1-2; D ambiguous. The germline V gene encodes CDR1 SQVTM and CDR2 ANQGSEA. V lost 0 bases to trimming and J lost 7 bases, with 9 bases between them. The CDR3 spans 12 residues. CDR3 sequence (DNA): TGCAGCGTTGAAGATGAAGGAGCTGGCTACACCTTC. Its translation: CSVEDEGAGYTF.

The V and J genes are TRBV4-3 and TRBJ2-7; TRBD2 might be the D (6 bases). The germline gives CDR1 LGHNA, CDR2 YSLEER. The CDR3 runs 17 residues. Trimming left V 0 bases short and J 2 bases short, with 17 bases between. The CDR3 DNA is TGCGCCAGCAGCCAAGATTATCAGAGGGAGGTCCCCTACGAGCAGTACTTC. This sequence encodes CASSQDYQREVPYEQYF.

CDR3 in amino acids: CASSQRNFQMNTEAFF. CDR3 nucleotides: TGCGCCAGCAGCCAGAGAAACTTTCAGATGAACACTGAAGCTTTCTTT. The rearrangement links TRBV4-3 to TRBJ1-1; D remains ambiguous. Trimming took 3 bases from V and 0 from J, leaving 14 bases between them. CDR3 length: 16 amino acids. Germline V lookup: CDR1 LGHNA, CDR2 YSLEER.

This chain links TRBV24-1 with TRBJ2-1; D may match TRBD1 or TRBD2 (5 bases each). Germline loops: CDR1 KGHDR, CDR2 SFDVKD. Trimming took off 4 bases at V and 3 bases at J, with 18 bases between the two ends. CDR3 length equals 17 residues. CDR3 nucleotides: TGTGCCACCAGTGACACACTTGACGGGGCTCGCTACAATGAGCAGTTCTTC. This translates into CATSDTLDGARYNEQFF.

The CDR3, as DNA: TGCAGCGTCAATGGGGGGAAAACCTACAATGAGCAGTTCTTC. Its protein product is CSVNGGKTYNEQFF. V is TRBV29-1 and J is TRBJ2-1, with TRBD2 as a possible D gene (6 bases). Trimming removed 6 bases from V and 2 bases from J, with 14 bases in between. Looked up from germline, CDR1 is SQVTM and CDR2 is ANQGSEA. This CDR3 has 14 residues.

The chain uses TRBV5-1 and TRBJ2-7; D possibly corresponds to TRBD2 (5 bases). Trimming shortened V by 4 bases and J by 3 bases, and 14 bases separated the two germline ends. CDR3 size: 14 residues. From germline, CDR1 is SGHRS and CDR2 YFSETQ. In DNA form, the CDR3 reads TGCGCCAGCAGCCCGGATACTAGAATCTACGAGCAGTACTTC. Its translation is CASSPDTRIYEQYF.

The chain carries TRBV25-1 and TRBJ1-3, with no clear D. Germline V gene sequence: CDR1 MGHDK, CDR2 SYGVNS. With 3 bases removed from V and 0 bases from J, the gap between germline ends came to 15 bases. The CDR3 has 17 amino acids. The chain's CDR3 is CASSELEGTNSGNTIYF. As DNA, the CDR3 is TGTGCCAGCAGTGAGTTGGAGGGAACCAACTCTGGAAACACCATATATTTT.